This T cell receptor (beta chain) is from a study of T cells in Graves' hyperthyroidism and ophthalmopathy. Diagnoses were established using clinical symptoms, serum thyroxine and TRAb, thyroid ultrasound and orbital computed tomography. An approximately 10 ml volume of fresh peripheral blood provided the PBMCs. In germline, CDR1 is DFQATT, CDR2 SNEGSKA (reference sequence). CDR3 size: 14 residues. V trimming: 3 bases; J trimming: 7 bases; junction bases outside the gene matches: 10. Remarks on this clonotype: Its antigen is unknown.

General study findings and limits: Separating ophthalmopathy from stable hyperthyroidism was achieved by a 13 V-J model.

Authors of the study amplified TCR beta CDR3 regions from RNA transcripts. An initial round of RT-PCR targeting the TCR CDR3 relied on the HTBI primer set. TCRdb called the multiplex PCR reads again in MiXCR, with one record for every CDR3 protein. The sample yields about 260,000 distinct CDR3 sequences, less than 30% seen once. The gene calls are TRBV20-1 and TRBJ1-2, with 8 bases aligning to TRBD1. The source is a man aged 35-49 years with Graves' hyperthyroidism that later progressed to Graves' ophthalmopathy. The sample was blood. CDR3 sequence: CSARDQGASGGYTF. The DNA of the CDR3 is TGCAGTGCTAGGGACCAGGGGGCTTCCGGTGGCTACACCTTC.